This T cell receptor (beta chain) came from a study of blood T cell repertoires in COVID-19. Study-level background: Spain, Italy and the United States supplied samples that represented acute and convalescent COVID-19. T cells, B-cell-depleted T cells, or PBMCs provided the cDNA or gDNA that served as material.

Trimming removed 1 base from V and 9 bases from J; junction bases left unmatched: 12. The CDR3 sequence is 17 residues long. Germline V lookup: CDR1 LNHNV, CDR2 YYDKDF (reference sequence). This clone occurred once. In the study's own analysis: The assay estimated nucleated cells by amplifying reference gene primers. TCRdb's table, derived via immunoSEQ multiplex PCR, lists solely in-frame clones and lacks some. V and J calls and clone size are copied from that table; D and trimming were computed from the DNA. The sample yields some 150,000 clones, 82% seen once. This receptor was taken from a woman between 65 and 79 years old with acute or convalescent COVID-19. The V and J genes are TRBV15 and TRBJ2-1; 10 bases are shared with TRBD2. The sequenced sample consisted of peripheral blood. CDR3 in amino acids: CATSRGGLAGVFGEQFF. The CDR3 nucleotides are TGTGCCACCAGCAGAGGCGGTCTAGCGGGAGTCTTCGGTGAGCAGTTCTTC. The whole variable domain, remainder taken from reference TRBV15 and TRBJ2-1, is DAMVIQNPRYQVTQFGKPVTLSCSQTLNHNVMYWYQQKSSQAPKLLFHYYDKDFNNEADTPDNFQSRRPNTSFCFLDIRSPGLGDTAMYLCATSRGGLAGVFGEQFFGPGTRLTVL.